Below are 22 T cell receptor beta chains sequenced from a single sample in a study of cytomegalovirus exposure and HLA in healthy donors. The PCR used 60 Vbeta and 13 Jbeta primers. The assay was immunoSEQ multiplex PCR, and TCRdb's table has in-frame clones only and misses some. The table lists around 160,000 clones, around 63% of them singletons. Sequenced: PBMCs. These receptors were collected from a woman younger than 30 in good health and CMV-seropositive.

The chain uses TRBV27 and TRBJ1-6, with TRBD1 matching over 7 bases. Germline V gene data show CDR1 as MNHEY and CDR2 as SMNVEV (reference sequence). J was trimmed by 0 bases and V by 6 bases; bases with no gene match: 2. CDR3 size: 15 residues. The CDR3 DNA reads as TGTGCCAGCAGGGGACAGAGCTCCTATAATTCACCCCTCCACTTT. Protein sequence: CASRGQSSYNSPLHF.

The chain combines TRBV5-1 with TRBJ2-7, with D perhaps TRBD2 (7 bases). From germline, CDR1 is SGHRS and CDR2 YFSETQ. V was pared by 0 bases and J by 6 bases, with 10 bases between. This CDR3 has 13 residues. CDR3: CASSLDREGEQYF. The CDR3 DNA reads TGCGCCAGCAGCTTGGACAGGGAGGGCGAGCAGTACTTC.

The chain employs TRBV7-9 and TRBJ2-1; 9 nucleotides align to TRBD1. With V trimmed by 5 bases and J by 10 bases, 15 bases remained unmatched. CDR3 size: 16 residues. From germline, CDR1 is SEHNR and CDR2 FQNEAQ (reference sequence). CDR3 in amino acids: CASSAWPDRGIDEQFF. In nucleotides, the CDR3 is TGTGCCAGCAGCGCCTGGCCGGACAGGGGAATAGACGAGCAGTTCTTC.

The chain is built from TRBV28 and TRBJ1-2, with a weak D call TRBD1 (6 bases). Germline V CDR1 and CDR2: MDHEN, SYDVKM. The CDR3 is 17 amino acids. V was cut by 8 bases and J by 7 bases, with 29 bases left in between. CDR3 protein: CASGNLDSGDGWAGYTF. DNA of the CDR3: TGTGCCAGCGGGAATTTAGATTCAGGGGATGGGTGGGCTGGCTACACCTTC.

The chain couples TRBV27 to TRBJ2-7; 9 nucleotides match TRBD1. Germline V gives CDR1 MNHEY, CDR2 SMNVEV (reference sequence). The CDR3 covers 14 residues. The V gene end was trimmed by 6 bases and the J gene end by 5 bases; junction bases not matched to a gene: 8. The CDR3 nucleotides read TGTGCCAGCAGCAGAGCCTGGACAGGGGACGAGCAGTACTTC. Its translation: CASSRAWTGDEQYF.

The chain combines TRBV19 with TRBJ2-7; 7 nucleotides align to TRBD2. The CDR3 runs to 15 residues. Germline CDR1 LNHDA, CDR2 SQIVND (reference sequence). Trimming cost V 3 bases and J 4 bases; bases outside gene matches: 9. CDR3 loop: CASSMRGRGNYEQYF. The CDR3 DNA is TGTGCCAGTAGTATGCGCGGGAGAGGTAATTACGAGCAGTACTTC.

The chain uses TRBV5-6 and TRBJ1-1, with 10 bases matching TRBD1. CDR1 SGHDT and CDR2 YYEEEE come from the germline V gene. V was pared by 4 bases and J by 11 bases, with 5 bases of the junction left unmatched. The CDR3 sequence is 12 residues long. The CDR3 loop reads CASSPGTGVAFF. CDR3 DNA: TGTGCCAGCAGCCCCGGGACAGGGGTCGCTTTCTTT.

This clone was observed once. This rearrangement joins TRBV5-4 to TRBJ2-7; 7 bases are a match to TRBD2. The germline CDR1 and CDR2 sequences are SGHNT and YYREEE (reference sequence). This CDR3 is 12 amino acids long. The CDR3 DNA follows: TGTGCTTCGGCGGGGGAATCCTACGAGCAGTACTTC. As protein: CASAGESYEQYF. Based on the CDR3 plus reference TRBV5-4 and TRBJ2-7, the full variable domain is ETGVTQSPTHLIKTRGQQVTLRCSSQSGHNTVSWYQQALGQGPQFIFQYYREEENGRGNFPPRFSGLQFPNYSSELNVNALELDDSALYLCASAGESYEQYFGPGTRLTVT.

This chain connects TRBV13 to TRBJ1-1, with D possibly matching TRBD1 (6 bases). CDR1 and CDR2 (germline): PRHDT, FYEKMQ (reference sequence). The CDR3 sequence is 15 residues long. V lost 2 bases and J lost 1, with 11 bases in between. Here the CDR3 DNA reads TGTGCCAGCAGCTTAACTGAGGGGGAGAACACTGAAGCTTTCTTT. Its protein is CASSLTEGENTEAFF.

V and J are TRBV7-9 and TRBJ2-3; 8 nucleotides match TRBD2. V lost 4 bases and J lost 4; bases outside the gene matches: 7. This CDR3 has 15 residues. The germline V gene encodes CDR1 SEHNR and CDR2 FQNEAQ (reference sequence). The CDR3: CASSSTSVPPDTQYF. Written as DNA, the CDR3 is TGTGCCAGCAGCTCGACTAGCGTCCCCCCAGATACGCAGTATTTT.

The chain carries TRBV18 and TRBJ1-5; maybe TRBD1 (5 bases). Trimming took 5 bases from V and 2 from J, leaving 13 bases between them. This CDR3 has 15 amino acids. CDR1 and CDR2 from the germline V gene are KGHSH and LQKENI. The CDR3 coding sequence is TGTGCCAGCTCATCAGGGATAAACGGCAATCAGCCCCAGCATTTT. Protein product: CASSSGINGNQPQHF.

This rearrangement joins TRBV7-8 to TRBJ2-3; 9 bases align to TRBD1. CDR1 and CDR2 from the germline V gene are SGHVS and FQNEAQ. With 5 bases clipped from V and 3 bases from J, the junction kept 9 bases outside the gene matches. The CDR3 loop spans 16 amino acids. CDR3 in DNA: TGTGCCAGCAGCCTTCGGGACAGGGTTTCGACAGATACGCAGTATTTT. It specifies CASSLRDRVSTDTQYF. Full variable domain (rest looked up from reference TRBV7-8 and TRBJ2-3): GAGVSQSPRYKVAKRGQDVALRCDPISGHVSLFWYQQALGQGPEFLTYFQNEAQLDKSGLPSDRFFAERPEGSVSTLKIQRTQQEDSAVYLCASSLRDRVSTDTQYFGPGTRLTVL.

The V gene is TRBV5-6, the J gene TRBJ2-5, with 7 bases that match TRBD1. Germline-derived CDR1 and CDR2 are SGHDT and YYEEEE. V shed 5 bases, J shed 1 base, and the junction held 11 bases outside the gene matches. There are 16 residues in the CDR3. The CDR3 region is CASSLSNRGPQETQYF. CDR3 sequence (DNA): TGTGCCAGCAGTCTTTCGAACAGGGGTCCCCAAGAGACCCAGTACTTC.

The count of this clone is one. The chain links TRBV5-6 to TRBJ2-5; 7 nucleotides match TRBD1. Trimming at V came to 3 bases and at J to 2 bases, leaving 13 bases not matched to a gene. This CDR3 region has 17 residues. The germline V gene encodes CDR1 SGHDT and CDR2 YYEEEE. Here the CDR3 reads CASSSSLGTEKQETQYF. The CDR3 coding sequence is TGTGCCAGCAGCTCGTCTTTGGGGACAGAGAAACAAGAGACCCAGTACTTC. Drawing the rest from reference TRBV5-6 and TRBJ2-5, the complete variable domain is DAGVTQSPTHLIKTRGQQVTLRCSPKSGHDTVSWYQQALGQGPQFIFQYYEEEERQRGNFPDRFSGHQFPNYSSELNVNALLLGDSALYLCASSSSLGTEKQETQYFGPGTRLLVL.

The rearrangement joins TRBV12-2 to TRBJ1-2. TRBV12-2 is shown as a pseudogene. This CDR3 has 13 amino acids. The CDR3 region is CASRFLTSQGYTF. The CDR3 DNA is TGTGCAAGTCGCTTTTTAACTAGTCAGGGCTACACCTTC.

The J gene is TRBJ1-2, the V gene TRBV7-9; D unresolved. The CDR3 spans 13 residues. Germline V gene lookup returns CDR1 SEHNR and CDR2 FQNEAQ (reference sequence). The germline V and J ends were trimmed by 5 bases and 4 bases, with 11 bases remaining between them. The CDR3 DNA sequence: TGTGCCAGCAGCGGGCGTGAGGGCTATGGCTACACCTTC. The encoded protein is CASSGREGYGYTF. The full variable domain, its missing parts supplied by reference TRBV7-9 and TRBJ1-2, is DTGVSQNPRHKITKRGQNVTFRCDPISEHNRLYWYRQTLGQGPEFLTYFQNEAQLEKSRLLSDRFSAERPKGSFSTLEIQRTEQGDSAMYLCASSGREGYGYTFGSGTRLTVV.

The chain is built from TRBV18 and TRBJ2-3; 10 nucleotides match TRBD2. J gave up 2 bases and V 4 bases, and 6 bases lay outside the gene matches. The CDR3 runs to 16 residues. Germline V lookup: CDR1 KGHSH, CDR2 LQKENI. CDR3 nucleotide sequence: TGTGCCAGCTCACGCAATAGCGGGGGGCCCACAGATACGCAGTATTTT. Encoded protein: CASSRNSGGPTDTQYF.

This chain uses TRBV6-5 with TRBJ2-7, with no clear D. Germline lookup yields CDR1 MNHEY and CDR2 SVGAGI. The V gene lost 2 bases and the J gene lost 0 bases, with 8 bases spanning the gap. This CDR3 comprises 14 residues. The CDR3 bases are TGTGCCAGCAGTTACGGAAGAGGCTCCTACGAGCAGTACTTC. This codes for CASSYGRGSYEQYF.

This clone was detected a few times. This chain uses TRBV7-9 with TRBJ2-7; no clear D gene. Germline CDR1 and CDR2: SEHNR and FQNEAQ (reference sequence). The ends were cut back, 2 bases at V and 4 bases at J, with 6 bases in the middle. CDR3 length: 12 residues. This chain's CDR3 is CASSLSGYEQYF. CDR3 DNA: TGTGCCAGCAGCTTATCGGGTTACGAGCAGTACTTC.

The J gene is TRBJ1-1, the V gene TRBV4-3, with D possibly matching TRBD1 (5 bases). CDR1 LGHNA and CDR2 YSLEER come from the germline V gene. This CDR3 has 15 residues. Trimming left V 1 base short and J 3 bases short, with 12 bases between. CDR3 sequence (DNA): TGCGCCAGCAGCCAAGGAATCGTCAGGGACACTGAAGCTTTCTTT. Residues: CASSQGIVRDTEAFF.

There are a few counts of this clone. V gene TRBV19 combines with J gene TRBJ2-3; tentatively, D is TRBD2 (5 bases). The CDR3 length is 14 residues. CDR1 is LNHDA and CDR2 is SQIVND in the germline V gene (reference sequence). V lost 2 bases and J lost 8, with 14 bases in between. The CDR3 sequence is CASSIPGLPVTQYF. The CDR3 DNA follows: TGTGCCAGTAGTATACCCGGACTGCCAGTTACGCAGTATTTT.

Points on this clone: Other DNA sequences in this specimen translate into the identical CDR3. The chain carries TRBV30 and TRBJ1-5; D is unclear. The CDR3 consists of 13 residues. The V gene's germline CDR1 is GTSNPN and CDR2 SVGIG (reference sequence). Trimming shortened V by 2 bases and J by 4 bases, and 9 bases separated the two germline ends. The DNA of the CDR3 is TGTGCCTGGAGTAGAGAATCAAATCAGCCCCAGCATTTT. Translating gives CAWSRESNQPQHF. Full variable domain (outside the CDR3, taken from reference TRBV30 and TRBJ1-5): SQTIHQWPATLVQPVGSPLSLECTVEGTSNPNLYWYRQAAGRGLQLLFYSVGIGQISSEVPQNLSASRPQDRQFILSSKKLLLSDSGFYLCAWSRESNQPQHFGDGTRLSIL.